These 26 T cell receptor beta chains were sequenced from one sample in a study of human T cells and chemical hapten exposure. Time point meaning: patch test 1, 2 weeks after DPC sensitization. Described treatment: therapeutic diphenylcyclopropenone sensitization with weekly scalp DPC. TCRdb reanalysed the RACE reads using MiXCR and keeps one entry per CDR3 protein. The profile covers about 120,000 distinct CDR3 sequences, with roughly 13% appearing a single time and around 0.99% taken by the ten largest. The material was whole blood, obtained in connection with sensitization to the hapten diphenylcyclopropenone (DPC). The source is a man younger than 35 with alopecia areata. Some clones in this sample may be carry-over from other donors' samples.

This clonotype has a count of ten or more. V gene TRBV5-1 combines with J gene TRBJ2-5; perhaps TRBD2 as D (5 bases). The CDR3 runs 11 residues. V lost 6 bases to trimming and J lost 5 bases, with 8 bases between them. CDR1 and CDR2 (germline): SGHRS, YFSETQ. The CDR3 region has the DNA TGCGCCAGCACCTCGGGGGAGACCCAGTACTTC. Residues: CASTSGETQYF.

This clonotype appeared many times. V usage is TRBV9 and J usage is TRBJ1-1; D gene uncertain. Germline V lookup: CDR1 SGDLS, CDR2 YYNGEE. Trimming stripped 2 bases from V and 6 bases from J, with 14 bases between. The CDR3 is 14 amino acids. CDR3 in amino acids: CASSVGPSGPEAFF. The CDR3 region has the DNA TGTGCCAGCAGCGTCGGTCCCTCCGGTCCTGAAGCTTTCTTT.

This clonotype was counted between two and nine times. V is TRBV19 and J is TRBJ2-2; 7 positions agree with TRBD1. Trimming at V came to 11 bases and at J to 2 bases, leaving 5 bases not matched to a gene. The CDR3 is 13 amino acids. Germline V gene sequence: CDR1 LNHDA, CDR2 SQIVND (reference sequence). CDR3 DNA: TGTGCCGGGACAGACCCTAACACCGGGGAGCTGTTTTTT. This translates into CAGTDPNTGELFF.

This clonotype was observed many times. The chain has TRBV6-5 and TRBJ2-5; the match to TRBD1 covers 7 bases. V gave up 6 bases and J gave up 7 bases; unmatched junction bases: 11. The germline V gene encodes CDR1 MNHEY and CDR2 SVGAGI. The CDR3 is made up of 14 amino acids. As DNA, the CDR3 is TGTGCCAGCAGCCGATGGGACAGCCCGGGGACCCAGTACTTC. It is translated as CASSRWDSPGTQYF.

The chain uses TRBV9 and TRBJ2-3, with D maybe TRBD2 (6 bases). Germline lookup yields CDR1 SGDLS and CDR2 YYNGEE. Trimming removed 9 bases from V and 1 base from J, with 21 bases in between. The CDR3 consists of 16 residues. CDR3: CANTLPGDRGTDTQYF. The CDR3 DNA reads as TGTGCCAACACACTACCGGGGGATCGAGGCACAGATACGCAGTATTTT.

The rearrangement links TRBV5-1 to TRBJ2-1, with D perhaps TRBD1 (6 bases). Germline CDR1 reads SGHRS; CDR2 reads YFSETQ. The CDR3 totals 15 residues. The ends were cut back, 0 bases at V and 4 bases at J, with 11 bases in the middle. The CDR3 DNA follows: TGCGCCAGCAGCTTGGACAGGGCAGTATACAATGAGCAGTTCTTC. As protein: CASSLDRAVYNEQFF.

At least ten counts were recorded for this clonotype. The rearrangement joins TRBV7-9 to TRBJ2-7; D uncertain. This CDR3 has 15 residues. Germline V lookup: CDR1 SEHNR, CDR2 FQNEAQ (reference sequence). Trimming shortened V by 5 bases and J by 6 bases, and 20 bases separated the two germline ends. The CDR3 DNA sequence: TGTGCCAGCAGCATGCCCTCTCTTGGCAGCCTCGAGCAGTACTTC. Residues: CASSMPSLGSLEQYF.

Only a few counts were recorded for this clonotype. The chain has TRBV9 and TRBJ2-2; 9 bases match TRBD2. The CDR3 is made up of 16 amino acids. CDR1 and CDR2 from the germline V gene are SGDLS and YYNGEE. Unmatched junction bases numbered 4, after V lost 0 bases and J lost 4 bases. This chain's CDR3 is CASSVALAGVTGELFF. The CDR3, as DNA: TGTGCCAGCAGCGTAGCACTAGCGGGCGTCACCGGGGAGCTGTTTTTT.

The chain employs TRBV19 and TRBJ2-3, with D maybe TRBD1 (5 bases). Germline-derived CDR1 and CDR2 are LNHDA and SQIVND (reference sequence). Trimming shortened V by 3 bases and J by 1 base, and 11 bases separated the two germline ends. This CDR3 comprises 15 residues. The CDR3 DNA reads as TGTGCCAGTAGTATCGACAGCGAGCGCACAGATACGCAGTATTTT. Translation gives CASSIDSERTDTQYF.

This chain links TRBV4-1 with TRBJ1-2, with D tentatively TRBD1 (5 bases). Germline assignment: CDR1 MGHRA and CDR2 YSYEKL. The germline V and J ends were trimmed by 3 bases and 7 bases, with 9 bases remaining between them. The CDR3 contains 12 residues. The CDR3 DNA follows: TGCGCCAGCAGCCAGAGGGACCTTGGCTACACCTTC. This codes for CASSQRDLGYTF.

In its sample, this clonotype was seen a few times. V usage is TRBV4-1 and J usage is TRBJ2-2, with TRBD1 as a possible D gene (7 bases). The CDR3 runs to 14 residues. Germline CDR1 reads MGHRA; CDR2 reads YSYEKL. The CDR3 coding sequence is TGCGCGACTCGGACAGGCGGGACGGCAGGGGAGCTGTTTTTT. Its protein product is CATRTGGTAGELFF.

The V call is TRBV7-9, the J call TRBJ2-5; 10 nucleotides match TRBD1. The CDR3 length is 16 residues. Looked up from germline, CDR1 is SEHNR and CDR2 is FQNEAQ (reference sequence). V dropped 3 bases and J dropped 5; count of bases not matched to a gene: 9. The CDR3 region is CASSFTPGQGSETQYF. CDR3 bases: TGTGCCAGCAGCTTCACTCCGGGACAGGGGTCGGAGACCCAGTACTTC.

The chain employs TRBV20-1 and TRBJ2-5, with D perhaps TRBD1 or TRBD2 (5 bases each). The V and J ends lost 3 bases and 5 bases respectively, with 7 bases between them. The germline V gene encodes CDR1 DFQATT and CDR2 SNEGSKA (reference sequence). The CDR3 runs to 11 residues. CDR3 loop: CSASGDETQYF. The CDR3 coding sequence is TGCAGTGCTAGCGGGGACGAGACCCAGTACTTC.

V and J are TRBV29-1 and TRBJ1-1; D might be TRBD1 (6 bases). This CDR3 has 13 residues. The V gene lost 7 bases and the J gene lost 7 bases, with 19 bases spanning the gap. CDR1 is SQVTM and CDR2 is ANQGSEA in the germline V gene. The CDR3 sequence: CSAPWPGQIEAFF. The CDR3 DNA is TGCAGCGCACCCTGGCCTGGACAGATTGAAGCTTTCTTT.

This clonotype has ten or more counts. V gene TRBV4-2 combines with J gene TRBJ1-5; D ambiguous. The ends were cut back, 1 base at V and 4 bases at J, with 11 bases in the middle. Germline V lookup: CDR1 LGHNA, CDR2 YNFKEQ. This CDR3 has 15 amino acids. The CDR3: CASSQAWEENQPQHF. The DNA of the CDR3 is TGTGCCAGCAGCCAAGCATGGGAGGAAAATCAGCCCCAGCATTTT.

This clonotype was seen more than once but under ten times. The chain combines TRBV12-3 or TRBV12-4 with TRBJ1-2, with 8 positions matching TRBD1. Trimming took 5 bases from V and 3 from J; bases not matched to a gene: 2. CDR3 size: 13 residues. The CDR3 is CASSQTGDYGYTF. CDR3 nucleotide sequence: TGTGCCAGCAGTCAGACAGGGGACTATGGCTACACCTTC.

This clonotype was counted only a few times. The chain links TRBV20-1 to TRBJ2-1, with 10 bases identical to TRBD2. The germline CDR1 and CDR2 sequences are DFQATT and SNEGSKA (reference sequence). This CDR3 has 16 residues. Unmatched junction bases numbered 5, after V lost 0 bases and J lost 3 bases. CDR3 loop: CSARDQAGGHYNEQFF. DNA for the CDR3: TGCAGTGCTAGAGATCAAGCGGGGGGGCACTACAATGAGCAGTTCTTC.

This clonotype was seen a few times. The rearrangement links TRBV9 to TRBJ2-2; possibly TRBD1 for D (5 bases). This CDR3 region has 17 residues. CDR1 is SGDLS and CDR2 is YYNGEE in the germline V gene. The V end was cut by 0 bases, the J end by 0 bases, with 12 bases between. CDR3 protein: CASSVGSGQSNTGELFF. The CDR3 DNA is TGTGCCAGCAGCGTAGGGTCTGGACAATCGAACACCGGGGAGCTGTTTTTT.

The chain combines TRBV4-3 with TRBJ2-1; TRBD2 matches at 9 bases. V was clipped by 1 base and J by 8 bases; unmatched bases: 6. Germline CDR1 LGHNA, CDR2 YSLEER. The CDR3 has 15 amino acids. CDR3 sequence reads: CASSQGAGGPDEQFF. CDR3 coding DNA: TGCGCCAGCAGCCAAGGTGCGGGGGGGCCCGATGAGCAGTTCTTC.

The chain couples TRBV6-6 to TRBJ2-3, with D possibly TRBD2 on 6 matching bases. Trimming stripped 5 bases from V and 3 bases from J, with 18 bases between. This CDR3 contains 16 residues. Germline V gene data show CDR1 as MNHNY and CDR2 as SVGAGI (reference sequence). Written as DNA, the CDR3 is TGTGCCAGCAGTCCCTGGAGGGGAGAGGGGACAGATACGCAGTATTTT. Translation gives CASSPWRGEGTDTQYF.

V and J are TRBV28 and TRBJ2-7, with TRBD1 identical over 7 bases. Germline assignment: CDR1 MDHEN and CDR2 SYDVKM. The V gene end was trimmed by 5 bases and the J gene end by 0 bases; junction bases not matched to a gene: 4. This CDR3 has 14 amino acids. CDR3 in amino acids: CASSMGQSSYEQYF. CDR3 in DNA: TGTGCCAGCAGTATGGGACAGAGCTCCTACGAGCAGTACTTC.

This chain uses TRBV29-1 with TRBJ2-5, with D perhaps TRBD1 (6 bases). The CDR3 extends over 14 amino acids. Germline V gene data show CDR1 as SQVTM and CDR2 as ANQGSEA. The germline V and J ends were trimmed by 3 bases and 1 base, with 12 bases remaining between them. The CDR3 spells CSVDRGLFQETQYF. The CDR3 DNA follows: TGCAGCGTTGACAGGGGTCTTTTCCAAGAGACCCAGTACTTC.

This sequence joins TRBV20-1 and TRBJ1-5; D perhaps matches TRBD1 (5 bases). Germline CDR1 and CDR2: DFQATT and SNEGSKA (reference sequence). Trimming shortened V by 3 bases and J by 3 bases, and 6 bases separated the two germline ends. The CDR3 extends over 12 amino acids. Here the CDR3 DNA reads TGCAGTGCTAGCAGGGTCAATCAGCCCCAGCATTTT. Translated: CSASRVNQPQHF.

This chain uses TRBV7-3 with TRBJ1-1, with D perhaps matching TRBD1 (6 bases). The CDR3 is 15 amino acids. Germline V gene data show CDR1 as SGHTA and CDR2 as FQGTGA. V was shortened by 2 bases and J by 0 bases, with 10 bases between the two germline ends. CDR3 DNA: TGTGCCAGCAGCTTAGGGGGCGGGGTGAACACTGAAGCTTTCTTT. It specifies CASSLGGGVNTEAFF.

This clonotype was picked up a small number of times. The chain links TRBV19 to TRBJ1-4, with D unresolved. Germline CDR1 is LNHDA and CDR2 is SQIVND (reference sequence). This CDR3 has 15 amino acids. V was shortened by 7 bases and J by 3 bases, with 15 bases between the two germline ends. CDR3 DNA sequence: TGTGCCAGTACCCCCGGGGTGGCGGCTAATGAAAAACTGTTTTTT. It encodes CASTPGVAANEKLFF.

V usage is TRBV12-3 or TRBV12-4 and J usage is TRBJ2-5, with 10 positions matching TRBD1. The CDR3 contains 16 residues. The V gene end was trimmed by 5 bases and the J gene end by 5 bases; junction bases not matched to a gene: 11. The CDR3 nucleotides read TGTGCCAGCAGTACCGGGACAGGGGAACAGGAGGAGACCCAGTACTTC. Protein sequence: CASSTGTGEQEETQYF.